The present T cell receptor beta chain was sequenced within a study of cytomegalovirus exposure and HLA in healthy donors. 13 Jbeta primers and 60 Vbeta primers were used for the PCR. The method was immunoSEQ multiplex PCR; TCRdb's version includes in-frame clones alone and lacks a portion of them. The sample shows 200,000 or so clones, approximately 80% of them seen only once. V lost 4 bases, J lost 0 bases, and 9 bases stayed unmatched. The germline CDR1 and CDR2 sequences are SGHNT and YYREEE (reference sequence). The CDR3 consists of 16 residues. The chain couples TRBV5-4 to TRBJ2-7, with 8 bases fitting TRBD2. Sample: PBMCs. The source of this sequence is a male donor in good health and CMV-seronegative. In nucleotides, the CDR3 is TGTGCCAGCAGCCGACCGGGGGGGGCCAGCTCCTACGAGCAGTACTTC. This sequence encodes CASSRPGGASSYEQYF.